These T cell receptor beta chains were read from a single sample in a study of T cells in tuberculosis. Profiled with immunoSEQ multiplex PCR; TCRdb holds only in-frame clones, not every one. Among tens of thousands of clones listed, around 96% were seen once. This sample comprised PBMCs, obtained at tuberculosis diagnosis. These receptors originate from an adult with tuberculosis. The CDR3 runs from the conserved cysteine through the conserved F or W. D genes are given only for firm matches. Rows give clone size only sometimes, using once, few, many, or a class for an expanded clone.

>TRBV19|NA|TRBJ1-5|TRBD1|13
TGTGCCAGTATCGGACAGGGCAATCAGCCCCAGCATTTT
CASIGQGNQPQHF
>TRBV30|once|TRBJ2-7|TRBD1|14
TGTGCCTGGACCTCCTGGGGACAGGGAAACGAGCAGTACTTC
CAWTSWGQGNEQYF
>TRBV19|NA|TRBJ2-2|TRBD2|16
TGTGCCAGTAAAGCGGGAGCCGGTTTAGTCGCCGGGGAGCTGTTTTTT
CASKAGAGLVAGELFF
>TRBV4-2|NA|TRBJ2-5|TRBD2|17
TGTGCCAGCAGCCAAGGTGGCCCGGGACTAGCGGGAGAGACCCAGTACTTC
CASSQGGPGLAGETQYF
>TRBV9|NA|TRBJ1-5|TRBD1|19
TGTGCCAGCAGCGCTCCCGGGACAGGGGGCCGAGGGGGCAATCAGCCCCAGCATTTT
CASSAPGTGGRGGNQPQHF
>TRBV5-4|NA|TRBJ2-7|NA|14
TGTGCCAGCAGCTTGACGGGAGACCACAACGAGCAGTACTTC
CASSLTGDHNEQYF
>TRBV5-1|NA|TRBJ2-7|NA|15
TGCGCCAGCAGCTTGAGGTCACAGGGGGGGAACGAGCAGTACTTC
CASSLRSQGGNEQYF
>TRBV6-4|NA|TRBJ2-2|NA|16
TGTGCCAGCACCCCAGGGACATCTGCGAACACCGGGGAGCTGTTTTTT
CASTPGTSANTGELFF
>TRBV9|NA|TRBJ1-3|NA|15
TGTGCCAGCAGCGTAGCAGGGGTCGCTGGAAACACCATATATTTT
CASSVAGVAGNTIYF
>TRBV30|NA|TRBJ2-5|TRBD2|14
TGTGCCTGGAGTGAGACGGGAGGTCTCGTAACCCAGTACTTC
CAWSETGGLVTQYF
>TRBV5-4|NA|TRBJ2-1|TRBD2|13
TGTGCCAGCAGCGAGCAGGGAGGGAATGAGCAGTTCTTC
CASSEQGGNEQFF
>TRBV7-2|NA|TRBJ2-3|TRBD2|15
TGTGCCAGCAGCTCCCGACTAGCGAGCACAGATACGCAGTATTTT
CASSSRLASTDTQYF
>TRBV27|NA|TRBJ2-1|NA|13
TGTGCCAGCAGTTTACGACTACCCAATGAGCAGTTCTTC
CASSLRLPNEQFF
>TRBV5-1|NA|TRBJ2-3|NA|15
TGCGCCAGCAGCGTTTCCTCGTTTAGCACAGATACGCAGTATTTT
CASSVSSFSTDTQYF
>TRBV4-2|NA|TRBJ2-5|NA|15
TGTGCCAGCAGCCAAGTATTTGGGAGCCAAGAGACCCAGTACTTC
CASSQVFGSQETQYF
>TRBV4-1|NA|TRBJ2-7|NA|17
TGCGCCAGCAGCCAAGGTTGGAACAACAAAGGGGATTCCGAGCAGTACTTC
CASSQGWNNKGDSEQYF
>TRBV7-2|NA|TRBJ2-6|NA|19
TGTGCCAGCAGCTCCCGCGGCGGGGGCGCGGGCTCTGGGGCCAACGTCCTGACTTTC
CASSSRGGGAGSGANVLTF
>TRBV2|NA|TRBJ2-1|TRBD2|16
TGTGCCAGCAGTGCCCGAGGACTAGTTGATTCTGTCGAGCAGTTCTTC
CASSARGLVDSVEQFF
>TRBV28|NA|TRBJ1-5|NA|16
TGTGCCAGCAGGTCCGGCGGGGGGGAAGGGGTTCAGCCCCAGCATTTT
CASRSGGGEGVQPQHF
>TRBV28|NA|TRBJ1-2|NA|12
TGTGCCAGCAGTTTTTGGGGCCAAGGCTACACCTTC
CASSFWGQGYTF
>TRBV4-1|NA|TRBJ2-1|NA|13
TGCGCCAGCAGCCAAGCAGGGGTCAATGAGCAGTTCTTC
CASSQAGVNEQFF
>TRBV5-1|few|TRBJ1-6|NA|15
TGCGCCAGCAGCTTGGATTCCGGGTTGGGTTCACCCCTCCACTTT
CASSLDSGLGSPLHF
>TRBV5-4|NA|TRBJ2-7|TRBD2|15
TGTGCCAGCAGCTCCGGACTAGCGGGGATGTACGAGCAGTACTTC
CASSSGLAGMYEQYF
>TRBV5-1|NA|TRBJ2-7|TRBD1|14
TGCGCCAGCAGCTTAGACAGGGGGTCGTACGAGCAGTACTTC
CASSLDRGSYEQYF
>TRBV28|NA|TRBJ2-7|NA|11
TGTGCCAGCAGTTTTACCTACGAGCAGTACTTC
CASSFTYEQYF
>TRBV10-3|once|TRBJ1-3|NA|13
TGTGCCATCAGGGACATCGGTGGAAACACCATATATTTT
CAIRDIGGNTIYF
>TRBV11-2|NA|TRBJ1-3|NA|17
TGTGCCAGCAGCCCCAGACCCTCAGGGTCTTCTGGAAACACCATATATTTT
CASSPRPSGSSGNTIYF
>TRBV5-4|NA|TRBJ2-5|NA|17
TGTGCCAGCAGCTCTGGGGCGGGTGGGGGCCTAAAAGAGACCCAGTACTTC
CASSSGAGGGLKETQYF
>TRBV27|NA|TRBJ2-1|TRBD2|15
TGTGCCAGCAGTTCCGGGACTAGCGGGACTAATGAGCAGTTCTTC
CASSSGTSGTNEQFF
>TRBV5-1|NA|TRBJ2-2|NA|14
TGCGCCAGCAGCTTGGACAGGTCGTTCGGGGAGCTGTTTTTT
CASSLDRSFGELFF
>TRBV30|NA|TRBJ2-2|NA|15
TGTGCCTGGAGTATGAGGCGGGCTTTCACCGGGGAGCTGTTTTTT
CAWSMRRAFTGELFF
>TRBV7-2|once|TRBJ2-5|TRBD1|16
TGTGCCAGCAGCTTAGTTGGGACAGGGGGCGGAAAGACCCAGTACTTC
CASSLVGTGGGKTQYF
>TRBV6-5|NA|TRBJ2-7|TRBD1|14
TGTGCCAGCAGCCGGACAGGGGTCGGGGACGAGCAGTACTTC
CASSRTGVGDEQYF
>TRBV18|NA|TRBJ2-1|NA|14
TGTGCCAGCTCACCGGAGGCCAGTTACAATGAGCAGTTCTTC
CASSPEASYNEQFF
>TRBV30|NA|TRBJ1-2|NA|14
TGTGCCTGGAGTGTAGGCGGCCCTGTCTATGGCTACACCTTC
CAWSVGGPVYGYTF
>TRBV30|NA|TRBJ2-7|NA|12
TGTGCCTGGAGTGTTGAGGACTACGAGCAGTACTTC
CAWSVEDYEQYF
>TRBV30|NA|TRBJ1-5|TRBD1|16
TGTGCCTGGAGTCGACAGGGAAAAGGCAGCAATCAGCCCCAGCATTTT
CAWSRQGKGSNQPQHF
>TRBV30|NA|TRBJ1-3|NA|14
TGTGCCCGGTCCTACGCGGGCTCTGGAAACACCATATATTTT
CARSYAGSGNTIYF
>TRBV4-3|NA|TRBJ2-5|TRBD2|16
TGCGCCAGCAGCCAAGCTAGCGGGAGTGGTCAAGAGACCCAGTACTTC
CASSQASGSGQETQYF
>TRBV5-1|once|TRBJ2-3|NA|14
TGCGCCAGCAGCTTGGGGGACGCGGGAAATACGCAGTATTTT
CASSLGDAGNTQYF
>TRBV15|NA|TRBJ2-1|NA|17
TGTGCCACCAGCGGTACGTGGCGGGCCGCCCAACTTAATGAGCAGTTCTTC
CATSGTWRAAQLNEQFF
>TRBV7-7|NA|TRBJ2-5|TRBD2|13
TGTGCTAGCAGCTTAGGCGGGAGAGAGACCCAGTACTTC
CASSLGGRETQYF